These T cell receptor beta chains were read from a single sample in a study of shared clonotypes between healthy human individuals. TCRdb's copy holds only in-frame clones and misses some; the assay was immunoSEQ multiplex PCR. Of some 2,400,000 clones listed, roughly 95% are singletons. The material sequenced was naive CD4+ T cells sorted from blood. These receptors all stem from a man younger than 30 in good health. Both conserved end residues are part of each CDR3. The D gene is left open where the match is weak. Rows may omit the clone size; those that give it use once, few, many or a size class.

TRBV19,TRBJ1-2,TRBD1,NA,CASTIRQGVYGYTF,TGTGCCAGTACCATCCGACAGGGCGTCTATGGCTACACCTTC
TRBV10-2,TRBJ2-2,NA,NA,CASRGYSNTGELFF,TGCGCCAGCAGAGGCTATTCGAACACCGGGGAGCTGTTTTTT
TRBV7-8,TRBJ1-2,TRBD1,NA,CASSSDRAYGYTF,TGTGCCAGCAGCTCGGACAGGGCCTATGGCTACACCTTC
TRBV10-1,TRBJ1-3,NA,NA,CASARHTGTGNTIYF,TGCGCCAGCGCAAGACATACAGGGACTGGAAACACCATATATTTT
TRBV11-2,TRBJ1-6,NA,once,CASSSRGNSPLHF,TGTGCCAGCAGCTCCAGGGGTAATTCACCCCTCCACTTT
TRBV6-6,TRBJ1-6,NA,NA,CASSYTGQLSSPLHF,TGTGCCAGCAGTTACACCGGGCAACTGAGTTCACCCCTCCACTTT
TRBV28,TRBJ1-2,TRBD1,NA,CASSLLGQDYGYTF,TGTGCCAGCAGTTTATTGGGACAGGACTATGGCTACACCTTC
TRBV10-3,TRBJ2-1,TRBD2,NA,CAISDLLSGRASNEQFF,TGTGCCATCAGTGATTTACTTAGCGGGAGGGCCTCGAATGAGCAGTTCTTC
TRBV6-5,TRBJ2-7,NA,NA,CASSYSADSYEQYF,TGTGCCAGCAGTTACTCGGCCGACTCCTACGAGCAGTACTTC
TRBV7-9,TRBJ2-1,NA,NA,CASSYPFGLYNEQFF,TGTGCCAGCAGCTACCCCTTTGGATTATACAATGAGCAGTTCTTC
TRBV7-2,TRBJ1-6,NA,NA,CASSLVSGGVHSPLHF,TGTGCCAGCAGCTTAGTTTCCGGGGGTGTTCATTCACCCCTCCACTTT
TRBV6-6,TRBJ1-1,TRBD1,NA,CASSYFPGGITEAFF,TGTGCCAGCAGTTACTTCCCAGGGGGTATCACTGAAGCTTTCTTT
TRBV5-1,TRBJ2-5,NA,few,CASSLGQQETQYF,TGCGCCAGCAGCTTGGGTCAGCAAGAGACCCAGTACTTC
TRBV29-1,TRBJ1-2,TRBD1,once,CSVGTDHNYGYTF,TGCAGCGTGGGGACAGATCATAACTATGGCTACACCTTC